This is a list of T cell receptor beta chains from one sample in a study of cytomegalovirus exposure and HLA in healthy donors. Clones were read by immunoSEQ multiplex PCR, and TCRdb kept only the in-frame ones, dropping some. This table has tens of thousands of clones, 65% to 85% appearing once. The sample taken for sequencing was PBMCs. These receptor sequences come from a woman aged 25 to 45 in good health and CMV-seronegative. CDR3s include the opening cysteine and the closing phenylalanine or tryptophan. A D gene is named only where the DNA matches it firmly. Clone size is shown for a subset of rows, as once, few, many or a class of expanded clone.

v_gene,abundance,d_gene,j_gene,CDR3nt,CDR3aa
TRBV19,-,TRBD2,TRBJ2-3,TGTGCCAGTAGTAAGCGGGACTACACAGATACGCAGTATTTT,CASSKRDYTDTQYF
TRBV30,-,TRBD1,TRBJ1-3,TGTGCCTGCCCGGACAGGGCCTCTGGAAACACCATATATTTT,CACPDRASGNTIYF
TRBV7-9,-,-,TRBJ1-5,TGTGCCAGCAGCGCCCAGGGGAATCAGCCCCAGCATTTT,CASSAQGNQPQHF
TRBV5-1,-,-,TRBJ1-4,TGCGCCAGCAGCCCGACCGTAGGAGGGGTTAATGAAAAACTGTTTTTT,CASSPTVGGVNEKLFF
TRBV11-3,-,TRBD2,TRBJ2-1,TGTGCCAGCAGCAAAAGCGGGAAGGTCTCTTACAATGAGCAGTTCTTC,CASSKSGKVSYNEQFF
TRBV18,-,-,TRBJ2-5,TGTGCCAGCTCACCGCAGGGGTCAGAGACCCAGTACTTC,CASSPQGSETQYF
TRBV27,-,TRBD1,TRBJ1-1,TGTGCCAGCAGTTCGCGGACAGGGGCAGCTTTCTTT,CASSSRTGAAFF
TRBV5-5,few,-,TRBJ1-2,TGTGCCAGCAGCCCCTCCCACGACGCAGGATCAGCTAACTATGGCTACACCTTC,CASSPSHDAGSANYGYTF
TRBV2,-,TRBD1,TRBJ2-1,TGTGCCAGCAGTGGACAGGGGGGAAATGAGCAGTTCTTC,CASSGQGGNEQFF
TRBV7-2,-,-,TRBJ1-2,TGTGCCAGCAGCTCGGACAGTCCCCACTATGGCTACACCTTC,CASSSDSPHYGYTF
TRBV5-8,-,TRBD2,TRBJ2-1,TGTGCCAGCAGCTTAGGCGGGAGGGGCTACAATGAGCAGTTCTTC,CASSLGGRGYNEQFF
TRBV5-6,-,-,TRBJ1-2,TGTGCCAGCAACCAGAACTTAAGGGGTGGCTACACCTTC,CASNQNLRGGYTF
TRBV5-1,few,TRBD1,TRBJ1-3,TGCGCCAGCACTCAGGGGGGAAGAGGAAACACCATATATTTT,CASTQGGRGNTIYF
TRBV9,-,-,TRBJ2-7,TGTGCCAGCAGCCCTCAGGGCTACGAGCAGTACTTC,CASSPQGYEQYF
TRBV6-1,-,TRBD1,TRBJ1-1,TGTGCCAGCAGAGGGACAGGGGAGAACACTGAAGCTTTCTTT,CASRGTGENTEAFF
TRBV11-3,-,-,TRBJ1-5,TGTGCCAGCAGCTTAAACAATTCGGGGAATAGCAATCAGCCCCAGCATTTT,CASSLNNSGNSNQPQHF
TRBV11-3,-,TRBD2,TRBJ2-5,TGTGCCAGCAGCCCAACAGCGACTAGCGGGAGGGGGACCCAGTACTTC,CASSPTATSGRGTQYF
TRBV9,-,-,TRBJ2-1,TGTGCCAGCAGCGTAGGAGAGTACAATGAGCAGTTCTTC,CASSVGEYNEQFF
TRBV6-5,-,TRBD1,TRBJ1-2,TGTGCCAGCAGCCCCGGGACAGGGTGCGGAAACACCTTC,CASSPGTGCGNTF
TRBV4-3,-,-,TRBJ2-5,TGCGCCAGCAGCCAGGGTAGCGAGACCCAGTACTTC,CASSQGSETQYF
TRBV9,-,-,TRBJ2-2,TGTGCCAGCAGTCCGCTGGACAGGAACACCGGGGAGCTGTTTTTT,CASSPLDRNTGELFF
TRBV19,once,-,TRBJ1-1,TGTGCCAGTACTGAGGAGATAATGAACACTGAAGCTTTCTTT,CASTEEIMNTEAFF
TRBV27,-,TRBD1,TRBJ1-2,TGTGCCAGCAGCCCACCGGGACAGGGCCTCTATGGCTACACCTTC,CASSPPGQGLYGYTF
TRBV6-5,-,-,TRBJ1-4,TGTGCCAGCAGTCTACAGGGTACCAATGAAAAACTGTTTTTT,CASSLQGTNEKLFF
TRBV7-2,-,-,TRBJ1-6,TGTGCCAGCAGCTTATCGGCGGGTTGGAGGGACCATAATTCACCCCTCCACTTT,CASSLSAGWRDHNSPLHF
TRBV5-1,few,TRBD2,TRBJ2-5,TGCGCCAGCAGCAGGCAGGGAGGGTACCAAGAGACCCAGTACTTC,CASSRQGGYQETQYF
TRBV14,-,TRBD2,TRBJ2-2,TGTGCCAGCAGCCAAGATCTTCCACTAGGGCGGGAGGTTCGGCTGTTTTTT,CASSQDLPLGREVRLFF
TRBV6-5,-,TRBD1,TRBJ1-2,TGTGCCAGCAGTCTCGGGACAGGGTTGGACTATGGCTACACCTTC,CASSLGTGLDYGYTF
TRBV19,-,-,TRBJ2-2,TGTGCCAGTACCTGGGACTCGAGCACCGGGGAGCTGTTTTTT,CASTWDSSTGELFF
TRBV30,-,TRBD1,TRBJ1-1,TGTGCCTGGGCCGGGACAGGGGAAGCTGAAGCTTTCTTT,CAWAGTGEAEAFF
TRBV10-3,-,TRBD1,TRBJ1-1,TGTGCCACCGGACAGGTGGTCACTGAAGCTTTCTTT,CATGQVVTEAFF
TRBV4-1,-,-,TRBJ1-5,TGCGCCAGCAGCCAAGATGAAGGGGATCAGCCCCAGCATTTT,CASSQDEGDQPQHF
TRBV6-1,-,-,TRBJ1-2,TGTGCCAGCAGGCCGCGGGAATACGGCTACACCTTC,CASRPREYGYTF
TRBV7-9,-,-,TRBJ1-5,TGTGCCAGCAGCTTGCGGGGGGATAGCAATCAGCCCCAGCATTTT,CASSLRGDSNQPQHF
TRBV11-2,once,-,TRBJ1-5,TGTGCCAGCAGCTTAGCGGAGAATCAGCCCCAGCATTTT,CASSLAENQPQHF
TRBV4-3,-,TRBD2,TRBJ2-1,TGCGCCAGCAGCCAAGAGGCTAGCGGGAACGGCAATGAGCAGTTCTTC,CASSQEASGNGNEQFF
TRBV5-1,-,-,TRBJ1-1,TGCGCCAGCAGCTCGTGGGCAGGCGCTGAAGCTTTCTTT,CASSSWAGAEAFF
TRBV6-5,-,-,TRBJ1-1,TGTGCCAGCATTGTGACAAGGGGAGGGACTGAAGCTTTCTTT,CASIVTRGGTEAFF
TRBV5-8,few,-,TRBJ2-7,TGTGCCAGCAGCCTACGACTAAAAGGCCACGAGCAGTACTTC,CASSLRLKGHEQYF
TRBV19,-,TRBD1,TRBJ1-1,TGTGCCAGTAGTCTCTGGGACAGGGACGCTTTCTTT,CASSLWDRDAFF
TRBV27,once,-,TRBJ2-1,TGTGCCAGCAGTCACAGGCCGCTTAACGAAGCGGGCAATGAGCAGTTCTTC,CASSHRPLNEAGNEQFF
TRBV7-9,-,-,TRBJ1-1,TGTGCCAGCAGCTTATCGGTAGTGGACACTGAAGCTTTCTTT,CASSLSVVDTEAFF
TRBV5-1,-,-,TRBJ1-1,TGCGCCAGCAGCTGGGGGGAGGTAGGCAGGGTGAACACTGAAGCTTTCTTT,CASSWGEVGRVNTEAFF
TRBV6-5,-,TRBD1,TRBJ2-2,TGTGCCAGCAGTTACTCGGGGACAGGGGACACCGGGGAGCTGTTTTTT,CASSYSGTGDTGELFF
TRBV5-1,few,TRBD2,TRBJ2-1,TGCGCCAGCAGCCCCCTGGGACTAGCGGGCTTCAATGAGCAGTTCTTC,CASSPLGLAGFNEQFF
TRBV7-2,-,-,TRBJ1-2,TGTGCCAGCAGCGATAGGGGCGGAAGGGCCCGAGTTCGAGGCTACACCTTC,CASSDRGGRARVRGYTF
TRBV4-1,-,TRBD2,TRBJ2-3,TGCGCCAGCAGCCAAGATGGGAGGGCGACAGATACGCAGTATTTT,CASSQDGRATDTQYF
TRBV11-3,-,-,TRBJ2-1,TGTGCCAGCAGCTTACCCCCAACTAATGAGCAGTTCTTC,CASSLPPTNEQFF
TRBV2,-,-,TRBJ1-1,TGTGCCAGCAGTGAAGAGGCGGCCAGGGGCACTGAAGCTTTCTTT,CASSEEAARGTEAFF
TRBV5-1,-,-,TRBJ2-1,TGCGCCAGCAGCCAGATCGGGGTTGAGCAGTTCTTC,CASSQIGVEQFF
TRBV7-6,-,TRBD1,TRBJ2-1,TGTGCCAGCAGCTCCTTAAGGGGGCCCCAAGCCAATGAGCAGTTCTTC,CASSSLRGPQANEQFF
TRBV7-9,few,-,TRBJ1-1,TGTGCCAGCAGCTTAGCGATCCAGGGTGAAGCTTTCTTT,CASSLAIQGEAFF
TRBV5-6,-,-,TRBJ1-4,TGTGCCAGCAGCTTATCGGGGAATGAAAAACTGTTTTTT,CASSLSGNEKLFF